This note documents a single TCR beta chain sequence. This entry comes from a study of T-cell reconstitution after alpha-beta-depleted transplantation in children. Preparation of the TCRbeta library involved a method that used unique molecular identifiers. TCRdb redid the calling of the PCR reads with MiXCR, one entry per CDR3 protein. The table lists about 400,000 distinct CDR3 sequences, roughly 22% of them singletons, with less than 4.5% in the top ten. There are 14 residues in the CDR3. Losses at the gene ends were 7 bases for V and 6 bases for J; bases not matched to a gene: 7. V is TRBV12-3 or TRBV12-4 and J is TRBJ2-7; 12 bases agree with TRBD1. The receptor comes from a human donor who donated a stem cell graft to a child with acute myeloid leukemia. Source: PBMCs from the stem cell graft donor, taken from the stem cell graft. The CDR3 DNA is TGTGCCAGCACACTGGGACAGGGGGCGAGCGAGCAGTACTTC. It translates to CASTLGQGASEQYF.